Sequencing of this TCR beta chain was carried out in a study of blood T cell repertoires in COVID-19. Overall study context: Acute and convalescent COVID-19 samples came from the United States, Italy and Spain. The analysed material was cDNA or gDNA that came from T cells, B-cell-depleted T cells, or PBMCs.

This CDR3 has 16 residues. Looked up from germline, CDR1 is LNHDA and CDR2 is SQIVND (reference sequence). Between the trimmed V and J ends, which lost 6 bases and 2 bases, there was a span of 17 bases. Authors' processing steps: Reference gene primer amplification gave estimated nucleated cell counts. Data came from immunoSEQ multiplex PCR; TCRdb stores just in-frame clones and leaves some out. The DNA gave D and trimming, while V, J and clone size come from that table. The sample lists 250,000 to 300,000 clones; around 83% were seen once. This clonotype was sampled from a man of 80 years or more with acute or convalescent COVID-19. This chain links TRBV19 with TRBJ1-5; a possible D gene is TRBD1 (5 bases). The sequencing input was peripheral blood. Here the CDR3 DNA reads TGTGCCAGTAGGACTCTAGACAGAGGCGGCAATCAGCCCCAGCATTTT. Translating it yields CASRTLDRGGNQPQHF.